One sample yielded the 27 T cell receptor beta chains listed below, sequenced in a study of CD8 T cells in Susac syndrome. Random hexamers were used to reverse transcribe 0.5 to 1 ug of RNA. TCRdb reanalysed the immunoSEQ multiplex PCR reads using MiXCR and keeps one entry per CDR3 protein. The sample gives 150,000 to 190,000 distinct CDR3 sequences, about 95% of which show up once; about 0.15% is in the top ten. Sequenced material: CD8+ T cells from PBMCs. Every receptor here comes from a human donor with multiple sclerosis.

The chain employs TRBV20-1 and TRBJ1-2, with D maybe TRBD1 (6 bases). CDR3 length equals 17 residues. Germline V gives CDR1 DFQATT, CDR2 SNEGSKA (reference sequence). Trimming cost V 0 bases and J 3 bases, with 20 bases left between them. The CDR3 spells CSARDRTGFGRDYGYTF. In DNA form, the CDR3 reads TGCAGTGCTAGAGACCGTACAGGGTTTGGGAGGGACTATGGCTACACCTTC.

V and J are TRBV6-5 and TRBJ2-1; no definite D call. Germline lookup yields CDR1 MNHEY and CDR2 SVGAGI. The length of the CDR3 is 16 residues. Between the trimmed V and J ends, which lost 5 bases and 2 bases, there was a span of 16 bases. Here the CDR3 DNA reads TGTGCCAGCAGTCCACTCGGGTTAGGACCCTACAATGAGCAGTTCTTC. This codes for CASSPLGLGPYNEQFF.

This chain links TRBV10-3 with TRBJ2-7; no clear D gene. The CDR3 spans 12 residues. Trimming shortened V by 5 bases and J by 6 bases, and 11 bases separated the two germline ends. Germline CDR1 and CDR2: ENHRY and SYGVKD. The CDR3 bases are TGTGCCATCAGTAGTCCCACGGGCGAGCAGTACTTC. Protein product: CAISSPTGEQYF.

The chain joins TRBV20-1 to TRBJ2-1; D gene uncertain. The CDR3 consists of 16 residues. V lost 2 bases, J lost 6 bases, and 20 bases lay in between. Germline V gene data show CDR1 as DFQATT and CDR2 as SNEGSKA (reference sequence). The CDR3 DNA reads TGCAGTGCTAGACCCCCCGGTTCGACCGCCGCCAATGAGCAGTTCTTC. Encoded protein: CSARPPGSTAANEQFF.

This rearrangement joins TRBV27 to TRBJ1-2; TRBD1 matches at 7 bases. The CDR3 totals 16 residues. Germline values: CDR1 MNHEY, CDR2 SMNVEV (reference sequence). Trimming took 11 bases from V and 4 from J; bases not matched to a gene: 19. The CDR3 DNA reads TGTGCCGCCAGATTCGTTAGACAGGGTTCGAGCTATGGCTACACCTTC. Its translation is CAARFVRQGSSYGYTF.

J is TRBJ1-2 and V is TRBV29-1; D uncertain. Germline values: CDR1 SQVTM, CDR2 ANQGSEA. With 2 bases removed from V and 3 bases from J, the gap between germline ends came to 4 bases. CDR3 length: 11 amino acids. In DNA form, the CDR3 reads TGCAGCGTTGAATGGGACTATGGCTACACCTTC. This gives the protein CSVEWDYGYTF.

The CDR3 loop is CASEDRDYGYTF. CDR3 coding DNA: TGTGCCAGTGAGGACAGGGACTATGGCTACACCTTC. This chain uses TRBV2 with TRBJ1-2, with TRBD1 matching 8 bases. From germline, CDR1 is SNHLY and CDR2 FYNNEI. This CDR3 region has 12 residues. After removal of 9 bases from V and 3 bases from J, the junction contained 3 bases not matched to a gene.

The rearrangement joins TRBV5-1 to TRBJ2-2; D not resolved. Trimming took 3 bases from V and 4 from J, leaving 7 bases between them. Germline lookup yields CDR1 SGHRS and CDR2 YFSETQ. The CDR3 extends over 13 amino acids. The CDR3 DNA sequence: TGCGCCAGCAGCTGGGTAGGCACCGGGGAGCTGTTTTTT. It codes for CASSWVGTGELFF.

The CDR3 nucleotides read TGTGCCAGTACTCGGGCTCGAGGAACCACGCAGTATTTT. Amino acid sequence: CASTRARGTTQYF. The V call is TRBV6-1, the J call TRBJ2-3; the D is unclear. CDR3 length: 13 amino acids. Between the trimmed V and J ends, which lost 9 bases and 9 bases, there was a span of 19 bases. Germline CDR1 is MNHNS and CDR2 is SASEGT.

This chain links TRBV12-3 or TRBV12-4 with TRBJ2-1; TRBD1 matches at 7 bases. The CDR3 totals 13 residues. J lost 7 bases, V lost 3 bases, and 3 bases had no gene match. CDR3 loop: CASSFKGANEQFF. For the CDR3, the DNA is TGTGCCAGCAGTTTTAAGGGGGCAAATGAGCAGTTCTTC.

The V and J genes are TRBV4-1 and TRBJ2-7, with D maybe TRBD1 (6 bases). The CDR3 has 14 amino acids. V was shortened by 1 base and J by 2 bases, with 9 bases between the two germline ends. Germline CDR1 is MGHRA and CDR2 is YSYEKL. The CDR3 here is CASSQAPGAYEQYV. DNA of the CDR3: TGCGCCAGCAGCCAAGCCCCAGGGGCCTACGAGCAGTACGTC.

CDR3 sequence: CASSIATGRGYTF. The CDR3 DNA sequence: TGTGCCAGTAGTATCGCGACAGGGCGCGGCTACACCTTC. The J gene is TRBJ1-2, the V gene TRBV19, with 7 nucleotides matching TRBD1. CDR3 length: 13 amino acids. The ends lost 3 bases at V and 8 bases at J; junction bases unmatched: 6. The germline V gene has CDR1 LNHDA and CDR2 SQIVND (reference sequence).

The chain links TRBV9 to TRBJ2-7; TRBD2 matches 7 bases. Germline V gene data show CDR1 as SGDLS and CDR2 as YYNGEE. V trimming: 3 bases; J trimming: 3 bases; junction bases outside the gene matches: 3. The length of the CDR3 is 13 residues. CDR3 sequence (DNA): TGTGCCAGCAGCGAGGGAGGGAACTACGAGCAGTACTTC. This codes for CASSEGGNYEQYF.

This chain connects TRBV6-5 to TRBJ2-5, with 10 bases aligning to TRBD1. The CDR3 length is 14 residues. V dropped 2 bases and J dropped 4; count of bases not matched to a gene: 1. Per germline, CDR1 MNHEY and CDR2 SVGAGI. CDR3 coding DNA: TGTGCCAGCAGTTACCGGGACAGGGGAGAGACCCAGTACTTC. This translates into CASSYRDRGETQYF.

The rearrangement links TRBV13 to TRBJ2-1; the match to TRBD2 covers 11 bases. Germline CDR1 is PRHDT and CDR2 is FYEKMQ (reference sequence). The CDR3 is 15 amino acids. Trimming cost V 3 bases and J 4 bases; bases outside gene matches: 2. This CDR3 reads CASSFPSGGYNEQFF. CDR3 bases: TGTGCCAGCAGCTTCCCTAGCGGGGGGTACAATGAGCAGTTCTTC.

The rearrangement links TRBV24-1 to TRBJ2-3; no reliable D call. The CDR3 loop spans 12 amino acids. Germline V lookup: CDR1 KGHDR, CDR2 SFDVKD. The ends were cut back, 3 bases at V and 5 bases at J, with 5 bases in the middle. CDR3 nucleotides: TGTGCCACCAGTGATAGAAAAGATACGCAGTATTTT. Protein product: CATSDRKDTQYF.

This clonotype was found once. The chain uses TRBV3-1 and TRBJ2-7; no clear D. The V end was cut by 3 bases, the J end by 0 bases, with 18 bases between. CDR1 LGHDT and CDR2 YNNKEL come from the germline V gene (reference sequence). There are 17 residues in the CDR3. The CDR3 nucleotides read TGTGCCAGCAGCCATCACTCGGGCGGCGAAAGCTCCTACGAGCAGTACTTC. Residues: CASSHHSGGESSYEQYF.

The CDR3 protein is CSARDGAGVTQYF. The CDR3 nucleotides read TGCAGTGCTAGAGATGGGGCGGGGGTGACCCAGTACTTC. The rearrangement joins TRBV20-1 to TRBJ2-5; TRBD2 matches 7 bases. The CDR3 runs to 13 residues. Unmatched junction bases numbered 5, after V lost 0 bases and J lost 7 bases. Per germline, CDR1 DFQATT and CDR2 SNEGSKA (reference sequence).

The chain recombines TRBV5-1 with TRBJ1-2; D uncertain. V lost 2 bases, J lost 2 bases, and 10 bases lay in between. The CDR3 covers 14 residues. From germline, CDR1 is SGHRS and CDR2 YFSETQ. In DNA, the CDR3 is TGCGCCAGCAGCTTTGCAGTTACCAACTATGGCTACACCTTC. It codes for CASSFAVTNYGYTF.

The rearrangement joins TRBV29-1 to TRBJ2-3; D may be TRBD2 (7 bases). V was pared by 5 bases and J by 10 bases, with 10 bases between. This CDR3 contains 10 residues. From germline, CDR1 is SQVTM and CDR2 ANQGSEA. This CDR3 is CSVRGGAQYF. For the CDR3, the DNA is TGCAGCGTTAGGGGGGGTGCGCAGTATTTT.

The V gene is TRBV5-6, the J gene TRBJ2-3, with D uncertain. Trimming left V 4 bases short and J 0 bases short, with 12 bases between. Germline V gene sequence: CDR1 SGHDT, CDR2 YYEEEE. The CDR3 spans 15 residues. The CDR3 is CASSQQETSTDTQYF. Here the CDR3 DNA reads TGTGCCAGCAGCCAGCAAGAAACTAGCACAGATACGCAGTATTTT.

The rearrangement links TRBV14 to TRBJ2-1, with D tentatively TRBD1 or TRBD2 (5 bases each). The CDR3 totals 13 residues. The germline V and J ends were trimmed by 7 bases and 4 bases, with 11 bases remaining between them. Germline CDR1 SGHDN, CDR2 FVKESK. The CDR3 region is CASNLGVYNEQFF. In nucleotides, the CDR3 is TGTGCCAGCAATCTGGGGGTTTACAATGAGCAGTTCTTC.

This chain joins TRBV27 and TRBJ2-5, with 11 nucleotides matching TRBD2. This CDR3 has 15 residues. J gave up 0 bases and V 5 bases, and 2 bases lay outside the gene matches. The V gene's germline CDR1 is MNHEY and CDR2 SMNVEV (reference sequence). The CDR3 sequence is CASSPTSGDQETQYF. CDR3 sequence (DNA): TGTGCCAGCAGTCCGACTAGCGGGGACCAAGAGACCCAGTACTTC.

The genes are TRBV13 and TRBJ2-4; D is perhaps TRBD2 (5 bases). Germline V gene data show CDR1 as PRHDT and CDR2 as FYEKMQ (reference sequence). The V end was cut by 5 bases, the J end by 5 bases, with 19 bases between. The CDR3 runs to 16 residues. The CDR3 nucleotides are TGTGCCAGCAGCGATAGAGGACGGACTGTAGAAAACATTCAGTACTTC. Translated, it gives CASSDRGRTVENIQYF.

The chain uses TRBV3-1 and TRBJ2-3; D is undetermined. The CDR3 covers 12 residues. Trimming took 4 bases from V and 8 from J, leaving 10 bases between them. Germline loops: CDR1 LGHDT, CDR2 YNNKEL (reference sequence). The CDR3 protein is CASSPSGVTQYF. The CDR3 coding sequence is TGTGCCAGCAGCCCGAGTGGGGTTACGCAGTATTTT.

V usage is TRBV6-1 and J usage is TRBJ2-7, with 9 bases identical to TRBD1. This CDR3 is built from 14 residues. V lost 1 base, J lost 2 bases, and 0 bases stayed unmatched. Per germline, CDR1 MNHNS and CDR2 SASEGT. The CDR3 DNA follows: TGTGCCAGCAGTGAAGGGACAGGGGCCTACGAGCAGTACTTC. This sequence encodes CASSEGTGAYEQYF.

In its sample, this clonotype was seen once. The chain employs TRBV27 and TRBJ2-3, with unresolved D. CDR1 is MNHEY and CDR2 is SMNVEV in the germline V gene (reference sequence). V lost 3 bases to trimming and J lost 1 base, with 8 bases between them. The CDR3 length is 14 residues. The chain's CDR3 is CASSFLPGTDTQYF. In nucleotides, the CDR3 is TGTGCCAGCAGTTTTCTGCCAGGCACAGATACGCAGTATTTT.